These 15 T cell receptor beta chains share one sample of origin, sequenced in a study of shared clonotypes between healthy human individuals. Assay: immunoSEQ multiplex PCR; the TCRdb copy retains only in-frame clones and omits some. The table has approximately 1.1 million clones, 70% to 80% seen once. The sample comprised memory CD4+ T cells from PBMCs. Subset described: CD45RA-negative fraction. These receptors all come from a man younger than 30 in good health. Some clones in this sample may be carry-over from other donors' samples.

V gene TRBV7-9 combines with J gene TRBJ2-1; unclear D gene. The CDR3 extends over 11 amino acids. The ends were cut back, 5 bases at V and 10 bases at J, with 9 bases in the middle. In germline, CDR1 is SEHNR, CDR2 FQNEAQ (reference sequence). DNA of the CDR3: TGTGCCAGCAGCGTGCGGTGGGAGCAGTTCTTC. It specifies CASSVRWEQFF.

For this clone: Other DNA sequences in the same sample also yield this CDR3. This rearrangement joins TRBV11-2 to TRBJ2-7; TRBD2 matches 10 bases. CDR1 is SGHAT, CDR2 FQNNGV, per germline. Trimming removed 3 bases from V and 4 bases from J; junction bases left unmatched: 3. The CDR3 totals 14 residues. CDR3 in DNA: TGTGCCAGCAGCTTGGCTAGCGGGAGTTACGAGCAGTACTTC. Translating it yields CASSLASGSYEQYF.

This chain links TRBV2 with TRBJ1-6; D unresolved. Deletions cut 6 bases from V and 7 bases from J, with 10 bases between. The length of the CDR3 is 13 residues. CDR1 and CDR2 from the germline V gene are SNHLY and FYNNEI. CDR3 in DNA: TGTGCCAGCAGCCCGACGGGAAATTCACCCCTCCACTTT. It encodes CASSPTGNSPLHF. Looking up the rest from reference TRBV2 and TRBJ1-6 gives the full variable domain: EPEVTQTPSHQVTQMGQEVILRCVPISNHLYFYWYRQILGQKVEFLVSFYNNEISEKSEIFDDQFSVERPDGSNFTLKIRSTKLEDSAMYFCASSPTGNSPLHFGNGTRLTVT.

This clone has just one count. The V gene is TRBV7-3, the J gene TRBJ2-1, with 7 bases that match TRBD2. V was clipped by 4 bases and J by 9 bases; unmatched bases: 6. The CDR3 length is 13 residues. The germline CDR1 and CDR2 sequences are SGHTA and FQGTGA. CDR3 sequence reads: CASSSTSEGEQFF. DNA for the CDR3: TGTGCCAGCAGCTCTACTAGCGAAGGTGAGCAGTTCTTC.

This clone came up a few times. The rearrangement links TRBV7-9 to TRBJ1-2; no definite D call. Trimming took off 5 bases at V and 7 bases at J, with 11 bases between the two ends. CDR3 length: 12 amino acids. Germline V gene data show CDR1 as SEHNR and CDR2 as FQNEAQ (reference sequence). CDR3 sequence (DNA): TGTGCCAGCAGCCTATGGGGAGGTGGCTACACCTTC. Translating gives CASSLWGGGYTF.

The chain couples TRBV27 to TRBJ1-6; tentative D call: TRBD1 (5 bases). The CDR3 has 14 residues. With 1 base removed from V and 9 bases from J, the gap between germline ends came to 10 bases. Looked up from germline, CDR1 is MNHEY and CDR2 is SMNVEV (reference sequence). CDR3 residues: CASSLWQGGSPLHF. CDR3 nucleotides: TGTGCCAGCAGTTTATGGCAGGGCGGTTCACCCCTCCACTTT.

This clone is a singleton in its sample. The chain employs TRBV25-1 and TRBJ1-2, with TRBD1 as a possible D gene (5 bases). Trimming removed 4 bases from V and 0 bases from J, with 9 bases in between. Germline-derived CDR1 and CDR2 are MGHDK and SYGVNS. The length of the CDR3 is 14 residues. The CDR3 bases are TGTGCCAGCAGTGCGATGGGGGCTAACTATGGCTACACCTTC. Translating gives CASSAMGANYGYTF.

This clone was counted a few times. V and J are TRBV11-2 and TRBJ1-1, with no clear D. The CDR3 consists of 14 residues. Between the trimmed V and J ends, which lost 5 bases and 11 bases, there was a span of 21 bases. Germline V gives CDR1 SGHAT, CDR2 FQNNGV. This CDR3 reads CASSHTRTPYRAFF. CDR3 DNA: TGTGCCAGCAGCCACACCAGAACACCCTATCGCGCTTTCTTT. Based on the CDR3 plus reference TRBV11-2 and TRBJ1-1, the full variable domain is EAGVAQSPRYKIIEKRQSVAFWCNPISGHATLYWYQQILGQGPKLLIQFQNNGVVDDSQLPKDRFSAERLKGVDSTLKIQPAKLEDSAVYLCASSHTRTPYRAFFGQGTRLTVV.

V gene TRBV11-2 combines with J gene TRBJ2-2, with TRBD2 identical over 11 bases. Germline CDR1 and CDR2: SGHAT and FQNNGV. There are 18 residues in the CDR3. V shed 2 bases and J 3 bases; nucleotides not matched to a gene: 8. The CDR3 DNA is TGTGCCAGCAGCTTAAGGGCTAGCGGGAGGCCAGACACCGGGGAGCTGTTTTTT. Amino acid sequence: CASSLRASGRPDTGELFF.

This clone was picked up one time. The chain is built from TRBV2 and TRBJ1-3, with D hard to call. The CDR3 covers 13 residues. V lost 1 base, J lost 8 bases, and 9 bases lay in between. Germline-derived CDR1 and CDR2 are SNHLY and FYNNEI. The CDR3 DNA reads TGTGCCAGCAGTGAAGAGGTCGGATACACCATATATTTT. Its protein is CASSEEVGYTIYF.

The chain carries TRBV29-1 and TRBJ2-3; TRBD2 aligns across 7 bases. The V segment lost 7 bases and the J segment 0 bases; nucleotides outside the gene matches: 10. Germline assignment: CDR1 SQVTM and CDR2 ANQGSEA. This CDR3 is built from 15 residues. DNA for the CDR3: TGCAGCGCCGCAAGGGCTAGCGGAAGCACAGATACGCAGTATTTT. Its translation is CSAARASGSTDTQYF.

For the CDR3, the DNA is TGTGCCAGCAGCGCGGGACTCTACACAGATACGCAGTATTTT. Amino acids: CASSAGLYTDTQYF. The rearrangement joins TRBV6-5 to TRBJ2-3; maybe TRBD2 (6 bases). The V gene's germline CDR1 is MNHEY and CDR2 SVGAGI. The V end was cut by 6 bases, the J end by 2 bases, with 12 bases between. CDR3 length: 14 residues.

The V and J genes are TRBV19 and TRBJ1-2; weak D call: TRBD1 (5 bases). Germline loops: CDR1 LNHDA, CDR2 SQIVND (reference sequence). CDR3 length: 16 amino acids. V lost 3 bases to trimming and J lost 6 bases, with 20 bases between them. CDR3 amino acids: CASSMLGSGTKDGYTF. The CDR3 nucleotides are TGTGCCAGTAGTATGCTGGGATCAGGGACTAAGGATGGCTACACCTTC.

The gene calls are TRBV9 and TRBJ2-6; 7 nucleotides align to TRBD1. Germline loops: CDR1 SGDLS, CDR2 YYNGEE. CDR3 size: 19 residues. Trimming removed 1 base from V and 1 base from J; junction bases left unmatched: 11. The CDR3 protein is CASSVWVGDSLSGANVLTF. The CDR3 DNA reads TGTGCCAGCAGCGTATGGGTGGGGGACAGCCTATCTGGGGCCAACGTCCTGACTTTC.

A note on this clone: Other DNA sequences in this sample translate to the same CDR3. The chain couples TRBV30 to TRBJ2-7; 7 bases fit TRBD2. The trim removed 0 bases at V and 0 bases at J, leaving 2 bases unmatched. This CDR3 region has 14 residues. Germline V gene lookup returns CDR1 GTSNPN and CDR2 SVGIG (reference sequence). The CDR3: CAWSVGGSSYEQYF. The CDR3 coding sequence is TGTGCCTGGAGTGTCGGGGGGAGCTCCTACGAGCAGTACTTC.